The 9 T cell receptor beta chains below all came from one sample that was sequenced in a study of T cells in Graves' hyperthyroidism and ophthalmopathy. Regions amplified from RNA transcripts were the TCR beta CDR3 regions. First-round RT-PCR targeting the TCR CDR3 was performed with the HTBI primer set. Each CDR3 protein gets one entry after TCRdb re-called the multiplex PCR reads with MiXCR. The table includes over 250,000 distinct CDR3 sequences, less than 30% detected once. The sample comprised blood. Receptor source: a middle-aged man with Graves' hyperthyroidism that later progressed to Graves' ophthalmopathy.

This clonotype was counted many times. The chain combines TRBV12-3 or TRBV12-4 with TRBJ2-7; D call uncertain. The CDR3 is made up of 14 amino acids. The V end lost 6 bases, the J end lost 2 bases, and 14 bases lay between the germline ends. In nucleotides, the CDR3 is TGTGCCAGCAGCGCTAACGGGCGAACCTACGAGCAGTACTTC. Protein sequence: CASSANGRTYEQYF.

This clonotype occurred many times. J is TRBJ2-2 and V is TRBV5-1, with TRBD2 matching over 10 bases. The V segment lost 0 bases and the J segment 1 base; nucleotides outside the gene matches: 3. The CDR3 covers 17 residues. Germline V gene data show CDR1 as SGHRS and CDR2 as YFSETQ. For the CDR3, the DNA is TGCGCCAGCAGCTTGGCTCCTAGCGGGAGGAACACCGGGGAGCTGTTTTTT. It codes for CASSLAPSGRNTGELFF.

The chain has TRBV6-2 or TRBV6-3 and TRBJ1-5; D gene uncertain. This CDR3 is built from 14 residues. Trimming took 2 bases from V and 1 from J, leaving 6 bases between them. The germline V gene encodes CDR1 MNHEY and CDR2 SVGEGT. CDR3 coding DNA: TGTGCCAGCAGTTACGCCTCAAGCAATCAGCCCCAGCATTTT. Residues: CASSYASSNQPQHF.

This clonotype showed up many times. This chain connects TRBV28 to TRBJ2-7; 11 nucleotides align to TRBD2. CDR3 size: 15 residues. The V and J ends lost 6 bases and 0 bases, in that order; junction bases with no gene match: 4. Germline CDR1 reads MDHEN; CDR2 reads SYDVKM. CDR3 residues: CASSDGTSGSYEQYF. The CDR3 nucleotides read TGTGCCAGCAGCGACGGGACTAGCGGCTCCTACGAGCAGTACTTC.

This clonotype was picked up many times. The chain carries TRBV5-1 and TRBJ2-5; D might be TRBD2 (6 bases). V gave up 0 bases and J gave up 1 base, with 10 bases separating them. Germline V CDR1 and CDR2: SGHRS, YFSETQ. This CDR3 is built from 15 residues. The CDR3 spells CASSLGLGLQETQYF. CDR3 bases: TGCGCCAGCAGCTTGGGGTTGGGACTCCAAGAGACCCAGTACTTC.

At least ten counts were recorded for this clonotype. The CDR3: CASSEGREYSNQPQHF. The CDR3 coding sequence is TGTGCCAGCAGTGAAGGACGAGAGTATAGCAATCAGCCCCAGCATTTT. This chain connects TRBV2 to TRBJ1-5; D is unclear. Germline loops: CDR1 SNHLY, CDR2 FYNNEI. V lost 1 base, J lost 0 bases, and 10 bases lay in between. CDR3 length: 16 amino acids. Based on the CDR3 plus reference TRBV2 and TRBJ1-5, the full variable domain is EPEVTQTPSHQVTQMGQEVILRCVPISNHLYFYWYRQILGQKVEFLVSFYNNEISEKSEIFDDQFSVERPDGSNFTLKIRSTKLEDSAMYFCASSEGREYSNQPQHFGDGTRLSIL.

In nucleotides, the CDR3 is TGTGCCAGCAGTTACTGTAGCGGGAGGTGCGAGCAGTACTTC. It is translated as CASSYCSGRCEQYF. The genes are TRBV6-2 or TRBV6-3 and TRBJ2-7; 10 nucleotides align to TRBD2. Germline trimming cut 1 base from V and 6 bases from J; bases unmatched to any gene: 3. CDR3 length equals 14 residues. Per germline, CDR1 MNHEY and CDR2 SVGEGT.

This clonotype appeared many times. This rearrangement joins TRBV14 to TRBJ2-2, with TRBD2 matching over 9 bases. The length of the CDR3 is 16 residues. Trimming cost V 4 bases and J 1 base; bases outside gene matches: 4. Germline CDR1 is SGHDN and CDR2 is FVKESK. CDR3: CASSPVAGVNTGELFF. The CDR3 DNA sequence: TGTGCCAGCAGCCCCGTAGCGGGAGTGAACACCGGGGAGCTGTTTTTT. Based on the CDR3 plus reference TRBV14 and TRBJ2-2, the full variable domain is EAGVTQFPSHSVIEKGQTVTLRCDPISGHDNLYWYRRVMGKEIKFLLHFVKESKQDESGMPNNRFLAERTGGTYSTLKVQPAELEDSGVYFCASSPVAGVNTGELFFGEGSRLTVL.

The sample holds many counts of this clonotype. V and J are TRBV5-1 and TRBJ2-7, with D possibly called TRBD1 or TRBD2 (5 bases each). The V end lost 1 base, the J end lost 2 bases, and 13 bases lay between the germline ends. Per the germline V gene, CDR1 is SGHRS and CDR2 is YFSETQ. The CDR3 consists of 15 residues. The CDR3 region is CASSLQPGRAYEQYF. The CDR3 coding sequence is TGCGCCAGCAGCTTGCAGCCAGGGAGAGCCTACGAGCAGTACTTC.